The 12 T cell receptor beta chains in this list originate from one sample, sequenced in a study of PD-L1 blockade in urothelial cancer. Method: immunoSEQ multiplex PCR; TCRdb's copy keeps in-frame clones and lacks some. The sample includes tens of thousands of clones, approximately 75% seen only once; the top ten take around 1.5%. Time point described: pretreatment peripheral blood. This sample comprised PBMCs, obtained around atezolizumab (anti-PD-L1) treatment. The receptors shown here come from a man aged 65-85 years with urothelial cancer.

The chain is built from TRBV6-5 and TRBJ1-5, with unresolved D. V was cut by 5 bases and J by 2 bases, with 10 bases left in between. CDR1 MNHEY and CDR2 SVGAGI come from the germline V gene. CDR3 length: 14 amino acids. The CDR3 region has the DNA TGTGCCAGCAGTCCGCGGGCACGCAATCAGCCCCAGCATTTT. Its translation: CASSPRARNQPQHF.

This sequence joins TRBV11-3 and TRBJ1-2, with D tentatively TRBD1 (6 bases). Germline CDR1 is SGHNT and CDR2 is YENEEA. The CDR3 is 14 amino acids. The ends were cut back, 1 base at V and 7 bases at J, with 13 bases in the middle. The CDR3 bases are TGTGCCAGCAGCTTAGGTCGGGGGGCCGGTGGCTACACCTTC. Translated: CASSLGRGAGGYTF.

This clone was recorded a few times. The J gene is TRBJ1-1, the V gene TRBV5-5, with D unresolved. Trimming stripped 1 base from V and 1 base from J, with 5 bases between. The CDR3 is 13 residues long. Germline CDR1 SGHKS, CDR2 YYEKEE (reference sequence). The CDR3 spells CASSLTANTEAFF. DNA of the CDR3: TGTGCCAGCAGCTTGACAGCGAACACTGAAGCTTTCTTT.

The gene calls are TRBV7-2 and TRBJ1-5; D remains unclear. The CDR3 sequence is 13 residues long. CDR1 SGHTA and CDR2 FQGNSA come from the germline V gene. Between the trimmed V and J ends, which lost 3 bases and 0 bases, there was a span of 3 bases. The CDR3 spells CASSFSSNQPQHF. The CDR3 nucleotides are TGTGCCAGCAGCTTCAGTAGCAATCAGCCCCAGCATTTT. Full variable domain (rest looked up from reference TRBV7-2 and TRBJ1-5): GAGVSQSPSNKVTEKGKDVELRCDPISGHTALYWYRQSLGQGLEFLIYFQGNSAPDKSGLPSDRFSAERTGGSVSTLTIQRTQQEDSAVYLCASSFSSNQPQHFGDGTRLSIL.

This clone was found a few times. The chain has TRBV27 and TRBJ1-2; a possible D gene is TRBD1 (5 bases). CDR3 length equals 13 residues. V was clipped by 6 bases and J by 5 bases, with 13 bases between them. Germline CDR1 and CDR2: MNHEY and SMNVEV (reference sequence). The CDR3 DNA reads TGTGCCAGCAGCTTTAGCGGGGGGTATGGCTACACCTTC. This encodes CASSFSGGYGYTF.

This chain joins TRBV5-4 and TRBJ2-3; D call uncertain. This CDR3 has 15 residues. Trimming stripped 6 bases from V and 0 bases from J, with 14 bases between. Germline CDR1 and CDR2: SGHNT and YYREEE (reference sequence). CDR3 sequence: CASIKNPGSTDTQYF. CDR3 nucleotide sequence: TGTGCCAGCATCAAAAATCCAGGAAGCACAGATACGCAGTATTTT.

CDR3 nucleotide sequence: TGTGCCAGCAGTGAGAACAGGGGAGACGAGCAGTACTTC. Protein: CASSENRGDEQYF. The genes are TRBV6-4 and TRBJ2-7; TRBD1 aligns across 7 bases. The junction had 4 bases not matched to a gene; V was cut back by 3 bases and J by 5 bases. Germline values: CDR1 MRHNA, CDR2 SNTAGT. This CDR3 is 13 amino acids long.

The chain is built from TRBV19 and TRBJ2-5; 7 nucleotides match TRBD2. The CDR3 sequence is 14 residues long. Germline V CDR1 and CDR2: LNHDA, SQIVND (reference sequence). V lost 4 bases to trimming and J lost 7 bases; unmatched junction nucleotides: 9. In nucleotides, the CDR3 is TGTGCCAGTAGTAAGAGAGAGCGGGATGGGACCCAGTACTTC. Translating it yields CASSKRERDGTQYF.

The chain links TRBV9 to TRBJ2-1, with 7 bases aligning to TRBD2. The V segment lost 1 base and the J segment 8 bases; nucleotides outside the gene matches: 12. This CDR3 is built from 16 residues. From germline, CDR1 is SGDLS and CDR2 YYNGEE. The CDR3 region has the DNA TGTGCCAGCAGCGTATCAGGGACTATGGTCTTAGATGAGCAGTTCTTC. Residues: CASSVSGTMVLDEQFF.

CDR3 amino acids: CAWSIRGSVTSYGYTF. The CDR3 region has the DNA TGTGCCTGGAGTATAAGGGGGAGCGTAACGAGCTATGGCTACACCTTC. The chain employs TRBV30 and TRBJ1-2; D possibly corresponds to TRBD1 (6 bases). Germline values: CDR1 GTSNPN, CDR2 SVGIG (reference sequence). The V end was cut by 2 bases, the J end by 4 bases, with 20 bases between. The CDR3 runs to 16 residues.

In this sample, this clone turned up a few times. The chain uses TRBV11-3 and TRBJ2-1; 9 bases map to TRBD2. The CDR3 loop spans 14 amino acids. Per the germline V gene, CDR1 is SGHNT and CDR2 is YENEEA. V lost 5 bases, J lost 7 bases, and 6 bases stayed unmatched. CDR3 residues: CASSLSGSINEQFF. For the CDR3, the DNA is TGTGCCAGCAGCCTTAGCGGGAGTATAAATGAGCAGTTCTTC. Together with reference TRBV11-3 and TRBJ2-1, the CDR3 gives the full variable domain: EAGVVQSPRYKIIEKKQPVAFWCNPISGHNTLYWYLQNLGQGPELLIRYENEEAVDDSQLPKDRFSAERLKGVDSTLKIQPAELGDSAVYLCASSLSGSINEQFFGPGTRLTVL.

This chain links TRBV7-7 with TRBJ2-1, with a possible D match to TRBD2 (6 bases). V gave up 5 bases and J gave up 0 bases, with 11 bases separating them. This CDR3 is 15 amino acids long. Germline CDR1 SSHAT, CDR2 FNYEAQ (reference sequence). CDR3 nucleotides: TGTGCCAGCAGCACGGACGGGAGCTCCTACAATGAGCAGTTCTTC. Translated, it gives CASSTDGSSYNEQFF.